Sequencing of this TCR beta chain was carried out in a study of early T cells in non-severe SARS-CoV-2 infection. Turning to the study itself: Bulk RNA from unsorted whole blood was sequenced; chains were unpaired. Study conclusions and caveats: VDJdb matching skewed toward anti-spike CD8 responses, missing private and CD4 specificities.

A remark on this clonotype: As yet, its antigen is unknown.

Attachment of unique molecular identifiers was made to individual cDNA molecules. One entry per CDR3 protein, called by TCRdb with MiXCR from the 5' RACE reads. Here the sample spans roughly 55,000 distinct CDR3 sequences, 14% to 15% being singletons. Sample: whole blood, taken at baseline. This receptor was taken from an adult who was a healthcare worker with PCR-confirmed SARS-CoV-2 infection or an uninfected control (not recorded which).

This chain's CDR3 is CAWAPLGAAQYEQYF. The CDR3, as DNA: TGTGCCTGGGCGCCCTTAGGAGCGGCTCAATACGAGCAGTACTTC. The gene calls are TRBV30 and TRBJ2-7; weak D call: TRBD2 (5 bases). Trimming stripped 5 bases from V and 4 bases from J, with 21 bases between. The germline V gene encodes CDR1 GTSNPN and CDR2 SVGIG (reference sequence). This CDR3 is 15 amino acids long. Drawing the rest from reference TRBV30 and TRBJ2-7, the complete variable domain is SQTIHQWPATLVQPVGSPLSLECTVEGTSNPNLYWYRQAAGRGLQLLFYSVGIGQISSEVPQNLSASRPQDRQFILSSKKLLLSDSGFYLCAWAPLGAAQYEQYFGPGTRLTVT.